This T cell receptor beta chain was identified during a study of CD8 T cells in ankylosing spondylitis. Study results and caveats: Reports of some motif variants in reactive arthritis synovial fluid and blood predate this one. Apparently characteristic of ankylosing spondylitis blood was a TCR beta motif (under ten highly homologous variants). Researchers reportedly found disease-linked clones significantly enriched in matched ankylosing spondylitis synovial fluid.

TCRdb processed the 5' RACE reads anew with MiXCR; each CDR3 protein has one entry. The sample has some 220,000 distinct CDR3 sequences, 8% to 10% seen once. The V gene lost 6 bases and the J gene lost 4 bases, with 10 bases spanning the gap. Germline loops: CDR1 MNHNS, CDR2 SASEGT. The CDR3 consists of 13 residues. This clonotype appeared many times. Its antigen is still unknown. This receptor was identified in a female donor with ankylosing spondylitis or in good health (not recorded which). The gene calls are TRBV6-1 and TRBJ1-3, with D maybe TRBD1 (6 bases). The sample taken for sequencing was blood, either unsorted or a sorted T cell fraction (not recorded which). The CDR3 loop reads CASRGAQGNTIYF. CDR3 sequence (DNA): TGTGCCAGCAGGGGGGCGCAGGGAAACACCATATATTTT.